Presented here are 8 T cell receptor beta chains from one specimen sequenced in a study of blood T cell repertoires in COVID-19. Measured with immunoSEQ multiplex PCR; TCRdb has only the in-frame clones, and not every one. The repertoire holds some 97,000 clones, with roughly nine tenths as singletons. Sequencing input: peripheral blood. Every receptor here comes from a man in his fifties with active COVID-19.

The genes are TRBV10-2 and TRBJ2-7; the match to TRBD1 covers 7 bases. CDR1 is WSHSY and CDR2 is SAAADI in the germline V gene. The CDR3 consists of 13 residues. Trimming cost V 6 bases and J 6 bases; bases outside gene matches: 8. The CDR3 reads CASRDQTGSEQYV. As DNA, the CDR3 is TGCGCCAGCAGGGACCAGACAGGGAGCGAGCAGTACGTC.

CDR3 amino acids: CASSLNRVYNSPLHF. Written as DNA, the CDR3 is TGTGCCAGCAGCCTGAACAGGGTCTATAATTCACCCCTCCACTTT. V and J are TRBV6-5 and TRBJ1-6; maybe TRBD1 (6 bases). Trimming took off 6 bases at V and 3 bases at J, with 12 bases between the two ends. This CDR3 is 15 amino acids long. The germline V gene has CDR1 MNHEY and CDR2 SVGAGI.

The chain links TRBV7-3 to TRBJ2-1; 10 bases map to TRBD1. The trim removed 5 bases at V and 10 bases at J, leaving 8 bases unmatched. The CDR3 runs to 14 residues. Germline lookup yields CDR1 SGHTA and CDR2 FQGTGA. Here the CDR3 DNA reads TGTGCCAGCAGCGCCGGGACAGGGGCAAAGGAGCAGTTCTTC. Amino acids: CASSAGTGAKEQFF.

The J gene is TRBJ2-1, the V gene TRBV6-5, with D possibly matching TRBD2 (5 bases). CDR3 size: 13 residues. V was cut by 2 bases and J by 7 bases, with 9 bases left in between. Germline V gene sequence: CDR1 MNHEY, CDR2 SVGAGI. CDR3 nucleotides: TGTGCCAGCAGTTACCCCGGGGATAATGAGCAGTTCTTC. The encoded protein is CASSYPGDNEQFF.

This clone was observed a single time. J is TRBJ2-5 and V is TRBV5-5, with TRBD2 matching over 7 bases. Germline CDR1 and CDR2: SGHKS and YYEKEE (reference sequence). There are 17 residues in the CDR3. With V trimmed by 1 base and J by 1 base, 10 bases remained unmatched. The CDR3 DNA reads TGTGCCAGCAGCTTGTTAGTGTCTAGCGGTTCCCAAGAGACCCAGTACTTC. Translation gives CASSLLVSSGSQETQYF.

This rearrangement joins TRBV5-1 to TRBJ2-5; D is possibly TRBD2 (5 bases). The CDR3 is 12 residues long. Trimming took off 4 bases at V and 3 bases at J, with 7 bases between the two ends. Germline values: CDR1 SGHRS, CDR2 YFSETQ. The CDR3 bases are TGCGCCAGCAGCCCCGGGGAAGAGACCCAGTACTTC. It translates to CASSPGEETQYF.

The chain employs TRBV5-1 and TRBJ2-7, with D possibly matching TRBD2 (6 bases). The CDR3 loop spans 14 amino acids. CDR1 SGHRS and CDR2 YFSETQ come from the germline V gene. V was pared by 3 bases and J by 2 bases, with 12 bases between. Written as DNA, the CDR3 is TGCGCCAGCAGCTCCGCCGCGGGGACCTACGAGCAGTACTTC. It specifies CASSSAAGTYEQYF. The entire variable domain, with the rest obtained from reference TRBV5-1 and TRBJ2-7, is as follows: KAGVTQTPRYLIKTRGQQVTLSCSPISGHRSVSWYQQTPGQGLQFLFEYFSETQRNKGNFPGRFSGRQFSNSRSEMNVSTLELGDSALYLCASSSAAGTYEQYFGPGTRLTVT.

The CDR3: CASSSRKQGTGTGELFF. The CDR3 region has the DNA TGTGCCAGCAGCTCAAGGAAACAGGGAACCGGGACCGGGGAGCTGTTTTTT. This chain joins TRBV5-4 and TRBJ2-2; the D gene is possibly TRBD1 (6 bases). The CDR3 totals 17 residues. Germline V CDR1 and CDR2: SGHNT, YYREEE (reference sequence). Trimming removed 3 bases from V and 5 bases from J, with 20 bases in between.